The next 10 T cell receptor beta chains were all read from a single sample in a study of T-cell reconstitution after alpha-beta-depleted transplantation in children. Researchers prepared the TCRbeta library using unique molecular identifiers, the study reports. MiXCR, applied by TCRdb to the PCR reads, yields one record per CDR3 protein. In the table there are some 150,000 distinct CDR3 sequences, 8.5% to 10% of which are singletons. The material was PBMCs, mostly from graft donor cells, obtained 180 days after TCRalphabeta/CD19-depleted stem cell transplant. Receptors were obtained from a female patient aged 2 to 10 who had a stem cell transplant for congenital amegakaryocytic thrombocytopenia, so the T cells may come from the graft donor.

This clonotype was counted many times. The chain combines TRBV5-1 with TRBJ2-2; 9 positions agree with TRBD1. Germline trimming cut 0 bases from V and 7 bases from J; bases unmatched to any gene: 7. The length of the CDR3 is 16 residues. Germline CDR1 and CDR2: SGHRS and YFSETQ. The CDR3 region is CASSLEGQGGGGELFF. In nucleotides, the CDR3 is TGCGCCAGCAGCTTGGAGGGACAGGGTGGAGGCGGGGAGCTGTTTTTT.

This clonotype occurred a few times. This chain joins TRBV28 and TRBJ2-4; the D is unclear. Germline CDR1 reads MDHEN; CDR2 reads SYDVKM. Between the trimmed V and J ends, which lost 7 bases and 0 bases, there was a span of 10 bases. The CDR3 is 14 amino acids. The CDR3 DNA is TGTGCCAGCACCCCCCCGTTAGCCAAAAACATTCAGTACTTC. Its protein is CASTPPLAKNIQYF.

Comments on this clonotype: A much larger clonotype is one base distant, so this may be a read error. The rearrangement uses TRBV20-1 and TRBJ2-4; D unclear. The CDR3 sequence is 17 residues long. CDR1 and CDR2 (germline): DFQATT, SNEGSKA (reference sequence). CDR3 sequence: CSAIRHAKDYAKNSQYF. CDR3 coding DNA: TGCAGTGCTATTAGACACGCTAAAGATTACGCCAAAAACAGTCAGTACTTC.

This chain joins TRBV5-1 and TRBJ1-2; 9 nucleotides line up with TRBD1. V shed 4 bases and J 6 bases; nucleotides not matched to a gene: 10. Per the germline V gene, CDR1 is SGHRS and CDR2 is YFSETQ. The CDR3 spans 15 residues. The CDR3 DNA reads TGCGCCAGCAGCCGTACACAGGGACAGGGTAATGGCTACACCTTC. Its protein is CASSRTQGQGNGYTF.

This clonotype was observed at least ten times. The CDR3 DNA reads TGCGCCAGCGGAAGGGCTGATAGCGGTAGCTCCTACGAGCAGTACTTC. Translation: CASGRADSGSSYEQYF. The chain uses TRBV5-1 and TRBJ2-7, with a tentative D call TRBD2 (6 bases). With 7 bases removed from V and 0 bases from J, the gap between germline ends came to 20 bases. Germline V gene lookup returns CDR1 SGHRS and CDR2 YFSETQ. The CDR3 loop spans 16 amino acids.

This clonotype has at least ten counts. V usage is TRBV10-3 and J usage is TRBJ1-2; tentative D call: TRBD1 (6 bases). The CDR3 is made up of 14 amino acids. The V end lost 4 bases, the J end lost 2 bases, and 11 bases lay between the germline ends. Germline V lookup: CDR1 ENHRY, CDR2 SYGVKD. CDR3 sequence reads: CAISGPDRNYGYTF. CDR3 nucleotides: TGTGCCATCAGTGGTCCGGACAGAAACTATGGCTACACCTTC.

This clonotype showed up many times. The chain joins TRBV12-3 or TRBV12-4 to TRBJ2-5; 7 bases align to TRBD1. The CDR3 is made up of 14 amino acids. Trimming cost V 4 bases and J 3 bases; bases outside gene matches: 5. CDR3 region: CASSWKTGEETQYF. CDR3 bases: TGTGCCAGCAGTTGGAAAACAGGGGAAGAGACCCAGTACTTC.

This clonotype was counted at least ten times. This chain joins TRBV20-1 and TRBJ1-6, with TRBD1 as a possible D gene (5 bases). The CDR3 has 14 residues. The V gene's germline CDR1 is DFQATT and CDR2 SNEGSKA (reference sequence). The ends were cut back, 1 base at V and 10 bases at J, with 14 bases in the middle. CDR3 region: CSARVEGVGSPLHF. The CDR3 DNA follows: TGCAGTGCTAGAGTGGAAGGGGTAGGCTCACCCCTCCACTTT.

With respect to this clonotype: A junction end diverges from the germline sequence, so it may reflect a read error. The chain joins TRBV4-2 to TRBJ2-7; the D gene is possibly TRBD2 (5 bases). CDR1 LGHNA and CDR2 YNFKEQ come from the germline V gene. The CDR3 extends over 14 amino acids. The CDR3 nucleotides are TGTGCCAGCAGCACAGAGCGGAATTTAGGCGAGCAGTGCTTC. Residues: CASSTERNLGEQCF.

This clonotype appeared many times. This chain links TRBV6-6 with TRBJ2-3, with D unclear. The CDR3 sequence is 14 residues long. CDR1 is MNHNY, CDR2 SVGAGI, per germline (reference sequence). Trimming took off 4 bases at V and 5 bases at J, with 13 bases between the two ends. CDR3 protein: CASSSGREEDTQYF. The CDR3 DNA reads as TGTGCCAGCAGTTCAGGTCGTGAGGAAGATACGCAGTATTTT.